The 30 T cell receptor beta chains below come from one sample, sequenced in a study of blood T cell repertoires in COVID-19. Data came from immunoSEQ multiplex PCR; TCRdb stores just in-frame clones and leaves some out. The sample contains 170,000 or so clones, 86% of which appear only once. The source material was peripheral blood. The source is a man aged 45-60 years with active or convalescent COVID-19.

The chain uses TRBV6-4 and TRBJ1-1; D may be TRBD1 (5 bases). The germline V and J ends were trimmed by 0 bases and 5 bases, with 13 bases remaining between them. The CDR3 has 15 residues. Germline lookup yields CDR1 MRHNA and CDR2 SNTAGT. CDR3 coding DNA: TGTGCCAGCAGTGACTCCGGGGACGGGGGAACTGAAGCTTTCTTT. Its protein is CASSDSGDGGTEAFF.

The CDR3 reads CASSVDRGLYEQFF. CDR3 DNA sequence: TGTGCCAGCAGCGTAGACAGGGGCTTGTATGAGCAGTTCTTC. The V and J genes are TRBV7-2 and TRBJ2-1; 8 bases align to TRBD1. CDR3 length: 14 residues. V lost 5 bases and J lost 8; bases outside the gene matches: 8. Germline CDR1 is SGHTA and CDR2 is FQGNSA.

The chain uses TRBV9 and TRBJ2-7, with 7 positions matching TRBD2. V dropped 0 bases and J dropped 0; count of bases not matched to a gene: 9. The CDR3 is made up of 17 amino acids. Germline V gene data show CDR1 as SGDLS and CDR2 as YYNGEE. The CDR3: CASSVGPGGSSSYEQYF. The DNA for the CDR3 is TGTGCCAGCAGCGTAGGACCGGGCGGGAGTAGCTCCTACGAGCAGTACTTC.

V and J are TRBV27 and TRBJ2-7; D gene ambiguous. The CDR3 contains 14 residues. Germline-derived CDR1 and CDR2 are MNHEY and SMNVEV (reference sequence). With 5 bases removed from V and 3 bases from J, the gap between germline ends came to 14 bases. CDR3: CASSDRAGFYEQYF. CDR3 sequence (DNA): TGTGCCAGCAGTGACCGCGCAGGTTTCTACGAGCAGTACTTC.

V is TRBV19 and J is TRBJ2-5; D ambiguous. Germline V gene lookup returns CDR1 LNHDA and CDR2 SQIVND (reference sequence). Trimming shortened V by 1 base and J by 4 bases, and 7 bases separated the two germline ends. This CDR3 region has 13 residues. The CDR3 region has the DNA TGTGCCAGTAGTATAGTTGGCAGAGAGACCCAGTACTTC. This gives the protein CASSIVGRETQYF.

This chain uses TRBV7-2 with TRBJ2-7, with a possible D match to TRBD2 (6 bases). The V and J ends lost 5 bases and 4 bases respectively, with 12 bases between them. Per the germline V gene, CDR1 is SGHTA and CDR2 is FQGNSA. The CDR3 totals 13 residues. Written as DNA, the CDR3 is TGTGCCAGCAGCGTGACTAGTTTGTACGAGCAGTACTTC. It specifies CASSVTSLYEQYF.

The chain links TRBV6-2 or TRBV6-3 to TRBJ1-2; 8 nucleotides agree with TRBD1. Per germline, CDR1 MNHEY and CDR2 SVGEGT. Trimming removed 0 bases from V and 1 base from J; junction bases left unmatched: 4. The CDR3 contains 16 residues. Written as DNA, the CDR3 is TGTGCCAGCAGTTACTCGGACAGGGAGGGTAACTATGGCTACACCTTC. It encodes CASSYSDREGNYGYTF.

This chain connects TRBV19 to TRBJ1-2; the match to TRBD1 covers 7 bases. J lost 7 bases, V lost 6 bases, and 8 bases had no gene match. CDR3 length: 13 residues. Germline-derived CDR1 and CDR2 are LNHDA and SQIVND (reference sequence). In DNA, the CDR3 is TGTGCCAGTAGGATACAGGGGTTGGGTGGCTACACCTTC. This encodes CASRIQGLGGYTF.

Only a few counts were recorded for this clone. The genes are TRBV4-2 and TRBJ1-5; D not resolved. Trimming shortened V by 1 base and J by 0 bases, and 4 bases separated the two germline ends. Germline V CDR1 and CDR2: LGHNA, YNFKEQ. The CDR3 sequence is 14 residues long. The CDR3 reads CASSQALSNQPQHF. The CDR3 DNA follows: TGTGCCAGCAGCCAAGCCCTTAGCAATCAGCCCCAGCATTTT.

The chain employs TRBV6-5 and TRBJ2-7, with 8 bases matching TRBD1. The germline V gene has CDR1 MNHEY and CDR2 SVGAGI. The CDR3 is 15 residues long. The ends lost 9 bases at V and 3 bases at J; junction bases unmatched: 13. The CDR3 here is CASASGGRRIYEQYF. DNA of the CDR3: TGTGCCAGTGCCTCAGGGGGCAGAAGGATCTACGAGCAGTACTTC.

On this clone itself: At the DNA level, this CDR3 is encoded by other sequences in the same sample as well. The rearrangement links TRBV5-1 to TRBJ2-5; 13 bases are a match to TRBD2. The V gene's germline CDR1 is SGHRS and CDR2 YFSETQ. The junction had 4 bases not matched to a gene; V was cut back by 0 bases and J by 5 bases. The CDR3 is 16 amino acids. The CDR3, as DNA: TGCGCCAGCAGCTTGGGACTAGCGGGAGGAAGCGAGACCCAGTACTTC. Translation gives CASSLGLAGGSETQYF.

V usage is TRBV11-2 and J usage is TRBJ2-3; TRBD2 matches at 12 bases. Per the germline V gene, CDR1 is SGHAT and CDR2 is FQNNGV. The V and J ends lost 5 bases and 6 bases, in that order; junction bases with no gene match: 6. The CDR3 is made up of 15 amino acids. CDR3 DNA sequence: TGTGCCAGCAGCCCCGGACTAGCGGGATTCGATACGCAGTATTTT. Translation: CASSPGLAGFDTQYF.

The chain employs TRBV6-2 or TRBV6-3 and TRBJ2-3; a possible D gene is TRBD1 (5 bases). Germline CDR1 is MNHEY and CDR2 is SVGEGT. The V end lost 2 bases, the J end lost 8 bases, and 14 bases lay between the germline ends. The CDR3 spans 14 residues. CDR3: CASSYRVFQGTQYF. CDR3 nucleotides: TGTGCCAGCAGTTACAGGGTATTCCAGGGTACGCAGTATTTT.

V usage is TRBV2 and J usage is TRBJ1-1, with D possibly TRBD1 on 5 matching bases. The CDR3 consists of 13 residues. The ends were cut back, 8 bases at V and 0 bases at J, with 10 bases in the middle. Germline assignment: CDR1 SNHLY and CDR2 FYNNEI. The CDR3, as DNA: TGTGCCAGCGCAGCCAGGGTGAACACTGAAGCTTTCTTT. Its protein product is CASAARVNTEAFF.

This chain uses TRBV7-9 with TRBJ2-1, with D uncertain. The CDR3 extends over 12 amino acids. CDR1 and CDR2 (germline): SEHNR, FQNEAQ (reference sequence). The germline V and J ends were trimmed by 1 base and 9 bases, with 7 bases remaining between them. The CDR3, as DNA: TGTGCCAGCAGCTTAGTACTTTTTGAGCAGTTCTTC. This codes for CASSLVLFEQFF.

The rearrangement uses TRBV27 and TRBJ2-7; 9 nucleotides line up with TRBD2. The length of the CDR3 is 15 residues. V lost 0 bases to trimming and J lost 4 bases; unmatched junction nucleotides: 4. CDR1 MNHEY and CDR2 SMNVEV come from the germline V gene (reference sequence). CDR3 in DNA: TGTGCCAGCAGTTTATCGACTAGCGGATTATACGAGCAGTACTTC. Residues: CASSLSTSGLYEQYF.

CDR3 sequence (DNA): TGTGCCAGCAGCCTACAGGGGCAAGAGACCCAGTACTTC. Its translation: CASSLQGQETQYF. The rearrangement uses TRBV5-4 and TRBJ2-5, with TRBD1 identical over 7 bases. CDR3 length: 13 amino acids. The junction had 2 bases not matched to a gene; V was cut back by 4 bases and J by 2 bases. Germline V CDR1 and CDR2: SGHNT, YYREEE (reference sequence).

V usage is TRBV5-6 and J usage is TRBJ1-6; TRBD1 aligns across 8 bases. The CDR3 has 17 amino acids. The germline V gene has CDR1 SGHDT and CDR2 YYEEEE. The J segment lost 8 bases and the V segment lost 4 bases, leaving 14 bases of the junction unmatched. This CDR3 is CASSQRLAGTGYSPLHF. DNA of the CDR3: TGTGCCAGCAGCCAAAGACTGGCCGGGACAGGATATTCACCCCTCCACTTT.

V and J are TRBV18 and TRBJ2-1; D may be TRBD2 (6 bases). CDR1 is KGHSH and CDR2 is LQKENI in the germline V gene. The V gene lost 3 bases and the J gene lost 7 bases, with 13 bases spanning the gap. The CDR3 runs 14 residues. The CDR3 nucleotides read TGTGCCAGCTCACCGGCGGGGTCGGGGAATGAGCAGTTCTTC. This translates into CASSPAGSGNEQFF. The full variable domain, rest sourced from reference TRBV18 and TRBJ2-1, is NAGVMQNPRHLVRRRGQEARLRCSPMKGHSHVYWYRQLPEEGLKFMVYLQKENIIDESGMPKERFSAEFPKEGPSILRIQQVVRGDSAAYFCASSPAGSGNEQFFGPGTRLTVL.

The genes are TRBV6-6 and TRBJ1-1, with 7 bases fitting TRBD1. Germline values: CDR1 MNHNY, CDR2 SVGAGI (reference sequence). V lost 1 base to trimming and J lost 5 bases; unmatched junction nucleotides: 10. The CDR3 contains 16 residues. CDR3 coding DNA: TGTGCCAGCAGTTACTTGTCAGGGGGAGGTAGGACTGAAGCTTTCTTT. Protein product: CASSYLSGGGRTEAFF.

This sequence joins TRBV4-2 and TRBJ1-5, with D unresolved. Trimming cost V 0 bases and J 6 bases, with 15 bases left between them. Germline V CDR1 and CDR2: LGHNA, YNFKEQ. The CDR3 length is 16 residues. CDR3 region: CASSQDRTSSAQPQHF. The CDR3 nucleotides are TGTGCCAGCAGCCAAGATCGGACTTCGTCCGCTCAGCCCCAGCATTTT.

V gene TRBV27 combines with J gene TRBJ2-1; 7 nucleotides align to TRBD2. The germline CDR1 and CDR2 sequences are MNHEY and SMNVEV (reference sequence). The ends lost 2 bases at V and 2 bases at J; junction bases unmatched: 3. This CDR3 is 15 amino acids long. The CDR3 DNA is TGTGCCAGCAGTTTAGCGGGAGTGACCTACAATGAGCAGTTCTTC. This gives the protein CASSLAGVTYNEQFF.

This clone appeared a few times. V and J are TRBV19 and TRBJ1-6; 8 nucleotides agree with TRBD1. Germline V gene lookup returns CDR1 LNHDA and CDR2 SQIVND (reference sequence). The CDR3 spans 15 residues. Unmatched junction bases numbered 7, after V lost 5 bases and J lost 7 bases. CDR3 sequence: CASSGRGLRNSPLHF. For the CDR3, the DNA is TGTGCCAGTAGTGGCAGGGGGCTTAGGAATTCACCCCTCCACTTT.

The genes are TRBV7-9 and TRBJ2-2; 8 bases are a match to TRBD1. CDR3 size: 16 residues. V was clipped by 2 bases and J by 6 bases; unmatched bases: 8. Germline CDR1 SEHNR, CDR2 FQNEAQ (reference sequence). This CDR3 reads CASSLPSTGAAGELFF. The DNA of the CDR3 is TGTGCCAGCAGCTTACCCTCGACAGGGGCGGCCGGGGAGCTGTTTTTT.

The chain couples TRBV5-5 to TRBJ1-1; D is possibly TRBD1 (5 bases). The CDR3 extends over 12 amino acids. V shed 0 bases and J shed 11 bases, with 11 bases lying between them. The V gene's germline CDR1 is SGHKS and CDR2 YYEKEE (reference sequence). CDR3 sequence reads: CASSLDRTRAFF. The CDR3 coding sequence is TGTGCCAGCAGCTTGGACAGGACAAGGGCTTTCTTT.

V usage is TRBV7-6 and J usage is TRBJ2-7; weak D call: TRBD1 (6 bases). This CDR3 spans 16 amino acids. The V gene lost 5 bases and the J gene lost 0 bases, with 17 bases spanning the gap. The germline V gene encodes CDR1 SGHVS and CDR2 FNYEAQ. CDR3 amino acids: CASSPQQGLSSYEQYF. Written as DNA, the CDR3 is TGTGCCAGCAGCCCCCAACAGGGTCTAAGCTCCTACGAGCAGTACTTC.

A few counts support this clone. V and J are TRBV5-1 and TRBJ2-1; tentative D call: TRBD1 (6 bases). This CDR3 spans 15 amino acids. CDR1 and CDR2 (germline): SGHRS, YFSETQ. V lost 0 bases to trimming and J lost 4 bases, with 11 bases between them. CDR3 region: CASSLVGDTYNEQFF. In DNA form, the CDR3 reads TGCGCCAGCAGCTTGGTGGGGGACACATACAATGAGCAGTTCTTC.

The rearrangement uses TRBV7-9 and TRBJ1-4; no clear D. Germline V CDR1 and CDR2: SEHNR, FQNEAQ (reference sequence). The CDR3 covers 16 residues. Trimming shortened V by 5 bases and J by 0 bases, and 13 bases separated the two germline ends. Here the CDR3 DNA reads TGTGCCAGCAGCCCCTCAGAGGTGGCAACTAATGAAAAACTGTTTTTT. Its protein is CASSPSEVATNEKLFF.

This rearrangement joins TRBV7-8 to TRBJ2-3, with D perhaps matching TRBD1 (6 bases). V was trimmed by 0 bases and J by 0 bases, leaving 10 bases between them. The CDR3 is made up of 16 amino acids. The germline CDR1 and CDR2 sequences are SGHVS and FQNEAQ. CDR3 amino acids: CASSLAAGESTDTQYF. The CDR3 DNA is TGTGCCAGCAGCTTAGCAGCAGGGGAGAGCACAGATACGCAGTATTTT.

This chain uses TRBV6-2 or TRBV6-3 with TRBJ1-5; D possibly corresponds to TRBD1 (6 bases). Germline assignment: CDR1 MNHEY and CDR2 SVGEGT. This CDR3 has 14 amino acids. The ends were cut back, 2 bases at V and 1 base at J, with 6 bases in the middle. CDR3 in DNA: TGTGCCAGCAGTTACGGGACAAGCAATCAGCCCCAGCATTTT. Residues: CASSYGTSNQPQHF.